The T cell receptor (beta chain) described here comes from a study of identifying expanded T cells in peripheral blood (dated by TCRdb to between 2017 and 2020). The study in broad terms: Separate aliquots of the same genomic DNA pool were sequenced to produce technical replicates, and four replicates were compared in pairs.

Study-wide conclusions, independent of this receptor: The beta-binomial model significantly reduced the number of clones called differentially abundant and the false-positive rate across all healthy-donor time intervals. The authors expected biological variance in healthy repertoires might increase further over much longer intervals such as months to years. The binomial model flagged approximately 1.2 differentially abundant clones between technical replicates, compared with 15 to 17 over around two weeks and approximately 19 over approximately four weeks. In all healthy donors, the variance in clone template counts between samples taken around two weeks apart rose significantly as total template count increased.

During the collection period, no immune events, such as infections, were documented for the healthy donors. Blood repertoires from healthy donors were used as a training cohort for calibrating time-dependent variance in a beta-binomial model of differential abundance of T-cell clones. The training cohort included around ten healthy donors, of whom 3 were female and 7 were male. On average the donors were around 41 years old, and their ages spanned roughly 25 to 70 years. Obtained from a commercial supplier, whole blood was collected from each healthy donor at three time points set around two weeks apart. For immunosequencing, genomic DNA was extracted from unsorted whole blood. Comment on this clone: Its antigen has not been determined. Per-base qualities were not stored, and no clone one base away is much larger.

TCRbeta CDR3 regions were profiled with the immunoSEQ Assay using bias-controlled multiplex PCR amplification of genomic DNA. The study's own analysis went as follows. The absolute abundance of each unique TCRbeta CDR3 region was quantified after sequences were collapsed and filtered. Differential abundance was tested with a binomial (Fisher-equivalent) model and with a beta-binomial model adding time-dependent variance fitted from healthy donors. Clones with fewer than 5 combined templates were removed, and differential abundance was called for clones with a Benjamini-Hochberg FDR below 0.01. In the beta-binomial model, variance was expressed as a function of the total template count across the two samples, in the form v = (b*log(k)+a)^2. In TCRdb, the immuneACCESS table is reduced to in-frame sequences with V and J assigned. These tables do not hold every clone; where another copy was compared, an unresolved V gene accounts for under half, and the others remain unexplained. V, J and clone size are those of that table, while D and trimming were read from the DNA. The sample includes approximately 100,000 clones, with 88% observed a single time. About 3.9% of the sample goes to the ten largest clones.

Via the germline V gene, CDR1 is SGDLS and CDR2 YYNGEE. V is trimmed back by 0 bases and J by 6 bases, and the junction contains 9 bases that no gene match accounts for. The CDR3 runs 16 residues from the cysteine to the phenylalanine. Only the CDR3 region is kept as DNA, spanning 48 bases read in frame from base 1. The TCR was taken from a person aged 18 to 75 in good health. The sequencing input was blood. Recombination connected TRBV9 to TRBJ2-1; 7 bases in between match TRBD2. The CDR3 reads CASSVGAGTTFNEQFF. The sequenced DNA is TGTGCCAGCAGCGTAGGAGCGGGGACCACCTTCAATGAGCAGTTCTTC.